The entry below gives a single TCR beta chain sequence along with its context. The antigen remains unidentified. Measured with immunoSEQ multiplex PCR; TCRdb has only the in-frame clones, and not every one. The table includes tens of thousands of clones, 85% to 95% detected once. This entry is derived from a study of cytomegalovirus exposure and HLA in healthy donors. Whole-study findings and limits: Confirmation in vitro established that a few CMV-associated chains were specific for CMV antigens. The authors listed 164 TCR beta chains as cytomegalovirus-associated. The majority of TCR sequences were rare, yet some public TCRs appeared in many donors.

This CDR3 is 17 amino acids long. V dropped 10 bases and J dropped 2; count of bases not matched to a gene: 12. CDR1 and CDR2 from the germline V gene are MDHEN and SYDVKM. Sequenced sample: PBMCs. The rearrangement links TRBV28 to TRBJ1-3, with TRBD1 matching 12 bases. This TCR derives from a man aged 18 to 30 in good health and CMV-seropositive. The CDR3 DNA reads TGTGCCACCTTGACCCTGGGACAGGGGGCGGCTGGAAACACCATATATTTT. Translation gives CATLTLGQGAAGNTIYF.